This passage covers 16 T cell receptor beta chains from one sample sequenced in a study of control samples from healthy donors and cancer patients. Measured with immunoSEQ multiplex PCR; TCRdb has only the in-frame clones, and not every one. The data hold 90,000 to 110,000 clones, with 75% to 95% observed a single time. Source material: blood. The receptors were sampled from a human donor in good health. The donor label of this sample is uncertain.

The CDR3, as DNA: TGTGCCAGCAGTCAGCGCGGCTACACCTTC. Translating it yields CASSQRGYTF. This chain joins TRBV2 and TRBJ1-2, with D hard to call. V gave up 5 bases and J gave up 8 bases, with 6 bases separating them. The CDR3 sequence is 10 residues long. CDR1 and CDR2 from the germline V gene are SNHLY and FYNNEI.

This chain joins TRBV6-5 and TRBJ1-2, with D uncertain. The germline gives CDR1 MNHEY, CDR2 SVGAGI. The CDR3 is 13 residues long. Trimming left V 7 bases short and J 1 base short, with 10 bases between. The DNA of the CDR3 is TGTGCCAGCATGGACGGAAATAACTATGGCTACACCTTC. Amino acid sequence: CASMDGNNYGYTF.

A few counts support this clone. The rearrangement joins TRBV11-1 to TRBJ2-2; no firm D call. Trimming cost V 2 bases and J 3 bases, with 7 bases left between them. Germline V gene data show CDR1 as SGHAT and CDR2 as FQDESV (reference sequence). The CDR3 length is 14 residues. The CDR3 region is CASSLSRDTGELFF. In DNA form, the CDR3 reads TGTGCCAGCAGCTTAAGTCGGGACACCGGGGAGCTGTTTTTT.

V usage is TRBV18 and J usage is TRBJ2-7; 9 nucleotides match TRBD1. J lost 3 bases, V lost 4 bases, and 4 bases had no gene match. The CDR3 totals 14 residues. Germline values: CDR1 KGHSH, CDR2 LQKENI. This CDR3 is CASSHRDRVYEQYF. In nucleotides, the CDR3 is TGTGCCAGCTCACACCGGGACAGGGTCTACGAGCAGTACTTC.

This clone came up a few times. CDR3 loop: CASSFNGDSGNTIYF. CDR3 coding DNA: TGCGCCAGCAGCTTTAACGGAGACTCTGGAAACACCATATATTTT. The rearrangement uses TRBV5-1 and TRBJ1-3; D gene unclear. Germline V lookup: CDR1 SGHRS, CDR2 YFSETQ. The CDR3 has 15 residues. Trimming cost V 2 bases and J 0 bases, with 9 bases left between them.

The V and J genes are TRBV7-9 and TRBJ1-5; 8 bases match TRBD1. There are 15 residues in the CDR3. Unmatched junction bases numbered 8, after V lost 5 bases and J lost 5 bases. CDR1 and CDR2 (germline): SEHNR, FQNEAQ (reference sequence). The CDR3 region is CASSLSGQGHQPQHF. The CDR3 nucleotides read TGTGCCAGCAGCCTATCCGGACAGGGCCATCAGCCCCAGCATTTT.

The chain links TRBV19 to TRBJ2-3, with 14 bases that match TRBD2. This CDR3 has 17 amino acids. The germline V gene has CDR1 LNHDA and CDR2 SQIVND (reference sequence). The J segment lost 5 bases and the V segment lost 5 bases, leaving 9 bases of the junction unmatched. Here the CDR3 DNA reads TGTGCCAGTAGTGCGGAGACTAGCGGGGGGGCCTTAGATACGCAGTATTTT. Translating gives CASSAETSGGALDTQYF.

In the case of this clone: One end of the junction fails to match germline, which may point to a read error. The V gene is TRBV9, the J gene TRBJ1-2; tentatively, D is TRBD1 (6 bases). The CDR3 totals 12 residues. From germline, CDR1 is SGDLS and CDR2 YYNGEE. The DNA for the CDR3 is TGTGCCAGCAGCGTAGAGGGGGGCCACAGGCACTTC. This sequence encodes CASSVEGGHRHF. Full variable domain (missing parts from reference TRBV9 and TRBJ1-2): DSGVTQTPKHLITATGQRVTLRCSPRSGDLSVYWYQQSLDQGLQFLIQYYNGEERAKGNILERFSAQQFPDLHSELNLSSLELGDSALYFCASSVEGGHRHFGSGTRLTVV.

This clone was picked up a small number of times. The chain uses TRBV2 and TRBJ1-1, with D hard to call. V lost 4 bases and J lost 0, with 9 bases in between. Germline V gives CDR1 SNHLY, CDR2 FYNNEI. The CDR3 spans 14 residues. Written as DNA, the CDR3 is TGTGCCAGCAGTGCCGAAGGGTTGAACACTGAAGCTTTCTTT. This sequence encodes CASSAEGLNTEAFF.

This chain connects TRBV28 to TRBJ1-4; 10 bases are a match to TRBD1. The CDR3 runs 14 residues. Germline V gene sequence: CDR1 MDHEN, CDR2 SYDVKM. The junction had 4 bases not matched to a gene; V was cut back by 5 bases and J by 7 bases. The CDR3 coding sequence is TGTGCCAGCAGTGCGGACAGGGGGGTTGAAAAACTGTTTTTT. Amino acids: CASSADRGVEKLFF.

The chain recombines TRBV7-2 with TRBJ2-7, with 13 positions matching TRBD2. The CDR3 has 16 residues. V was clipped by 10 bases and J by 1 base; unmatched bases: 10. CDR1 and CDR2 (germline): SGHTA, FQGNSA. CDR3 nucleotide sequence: TGTGCCACCTCACTAGCGGGGGGGCTCAATTCCTACGAGCAGTACTTC. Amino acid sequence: CATSLAGGLNSYEQYF.

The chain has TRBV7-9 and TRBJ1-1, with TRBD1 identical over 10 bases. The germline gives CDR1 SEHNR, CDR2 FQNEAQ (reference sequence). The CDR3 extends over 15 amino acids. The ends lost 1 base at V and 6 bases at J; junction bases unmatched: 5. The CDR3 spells CASSLGRTGGSEAFF. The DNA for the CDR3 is TGTGCCAGCAGCTTAGGTCGGACAGGGGGGTCTGAAGCTTTCTTT.

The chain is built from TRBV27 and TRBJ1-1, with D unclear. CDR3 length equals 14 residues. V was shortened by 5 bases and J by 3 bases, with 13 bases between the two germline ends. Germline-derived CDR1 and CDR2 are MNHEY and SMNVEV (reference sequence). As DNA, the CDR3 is TGTGCCAGCAGTCCCTCCGGAGGTTACACTGAAGCTTTCTTT. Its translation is CASSPSGGYTEAFF.

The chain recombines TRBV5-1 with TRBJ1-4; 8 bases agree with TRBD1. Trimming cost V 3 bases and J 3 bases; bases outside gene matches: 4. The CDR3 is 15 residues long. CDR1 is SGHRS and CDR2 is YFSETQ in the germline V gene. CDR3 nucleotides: TGCGCCAGCAGCTCCAGGGGGCCGGCTAATGAAAAACTGTTTTTT. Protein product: CASSSRGPANEKLFF.

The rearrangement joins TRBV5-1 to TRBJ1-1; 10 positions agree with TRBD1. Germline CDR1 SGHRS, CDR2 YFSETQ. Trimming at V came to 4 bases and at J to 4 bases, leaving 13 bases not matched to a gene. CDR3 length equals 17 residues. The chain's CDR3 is CASSPGQGYPRATEAFF. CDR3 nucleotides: TGCGCCAGCAGCCCGGGACAGGGGTACCCCCGGGCCACTGAAGCTTTCTTT.

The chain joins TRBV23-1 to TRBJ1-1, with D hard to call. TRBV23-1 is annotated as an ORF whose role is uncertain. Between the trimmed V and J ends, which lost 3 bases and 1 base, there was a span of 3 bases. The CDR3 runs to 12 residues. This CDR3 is CASSHPNTEAFF. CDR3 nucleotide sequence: TGCGCCAGCAGTCACCCGAACACTGAAGCTTTCTTT.